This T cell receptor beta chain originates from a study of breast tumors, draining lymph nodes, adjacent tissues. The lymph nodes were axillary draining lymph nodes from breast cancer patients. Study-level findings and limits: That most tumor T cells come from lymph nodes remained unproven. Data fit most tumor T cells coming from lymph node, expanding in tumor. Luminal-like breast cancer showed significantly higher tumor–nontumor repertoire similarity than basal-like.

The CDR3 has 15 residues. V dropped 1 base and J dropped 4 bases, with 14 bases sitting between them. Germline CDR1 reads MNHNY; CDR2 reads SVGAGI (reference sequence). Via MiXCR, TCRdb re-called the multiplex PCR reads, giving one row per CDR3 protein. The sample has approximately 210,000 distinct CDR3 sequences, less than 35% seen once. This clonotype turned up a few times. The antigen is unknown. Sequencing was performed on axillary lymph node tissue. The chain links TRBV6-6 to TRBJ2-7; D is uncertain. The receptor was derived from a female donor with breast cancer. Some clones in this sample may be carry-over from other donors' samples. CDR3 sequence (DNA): TGTGCCAGCAGTTACTTAGAGAGACACTTTTACGAGCAGTACTTC. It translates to CASSYLERHFYEQYF.